A single sample gave rise to the 19 T cell receptor beta chains below, sequenced in a study of blood T cell repertoires in COVID-19. Assay used: immunoSEQ multiplex PCR; TCRdb lists only in-frame clones, some missing. Of hundreds of thousands of clones listed, about four fifths are singletons. Sequences were obtained from peripheral blood. Source of these receptors: a woman between 50 and 59 years old with acute or convalescent COVID-19.

V gene TRBV29-1 combines with J gene TRBJ2-5, with D perhaps matching TRBD2 (5 bases). Germline V gives CDR1 SQVTM, CDR2 ANQGSEA. The CDR3 runs 16 residues. V lost 0 bases and J 2 bases, leaving 16 bases between the germline ends. The CDR3 DNA is TGCAGCGTTGAAGATTTGGCTAGCACGGATCAAGAGACCCAGTACTTC. It specifies CSVEDLASTDQETQYF.

The rearrangement links TRBV9 to TRBJ1-2, with a possible D match to TRBD1 (5 bases). This CDR3 contains 15 residues. The V end was cut by 2 bases, the J end by 4 bases, with 15 bases between. Germline V gives CDR1 SGDLS, CDR2 YYNGEE. The CDR3 loop is CASSVPTGASYGYTF. The CDR3 region has the DNA TGTGCCAGCAGCGTCCCCACAGGAGCGTCCTATGGCTACACCTTC.

The V call is TRBV6-6, the J call TRBJ1-1, with 9 bases matching TRBD1. V trimming: 6 bases; J trimming: 2 bases; junction bases outside the gene matches: 10. Germline V gene sequence: CDR1 MNHNY, CDR2 SVGAGI (reference sequence). This CDR3 is built from 16 residues. CDR3: CASSSGTGWENTEAFF. The CDR3 bases are TGTGCCAGCAGCTCCGGGACAGGGTGGGAAAACACTGAAGCTTTCTTT.

A few counts support this clone. The chain employs TRBV5-1 and TRBJ2-3, with 11 nucleotides matching TRBD2. This CDR3 has 16 residues. J lost 1 base, V lost 4 bases, and 5 bases had no gene match. The germline V gene has CDR1 SGHRS and CDR2 YFSETQ. CDR3 amino acids: CASSPTTSGGTDTQYF. In DNA form, the CDR3 reads TGCGCCAGCAGCCCCACGACTAGCGGGGGCACAGATACGCAGTATTTT.

Only a few counts were recorded for this clone. The chain employs TRBV28 and TRBJ2-2, with 7 nucleotides matching TRBD2. V shed 6 bases, J shed 5 bases, and the junction held 3 bases outside the gene matches. This CDR3 is built from 13 residues. Germline CDR1 MDHEN, CDR2 SYDVKM. Written as DNA, the CDR3 is TGTGCCAGCAGCTGGACTAGTACCGGGGAGCTGTTTTTT. Translation gives CASSWTSTGELFF.

This chain uses TRBV28 with TRBJ2-5; unclear D gene. With 7 bases removed from V and 10 bases from J, the gap between germline ends came to 16 bases. Germline V gives CDR1 MDHEN, CDR2 SYDVKM. The length of the CDR3 is 12 residues. The CDR3 loop reads CASNFAPYVQYF. The CDR3 coding sequence is TGTGCCAGCAATTTTGCCCCCTACGTCCAGTACTTC.

The chain uses TRBV4-2 and TRBJ2-7; 11 bases fit TRBD2. The CDR3 length is 15 residues. Germline V gene lookup returns CDR1 LGHNA and CDR2 YNFKEQ. Unmatched junction bases numbered 3, after V lost 0 bases and J lost 5 bases. The CDR3 here is CASSQDSSGRNEQYF. Written as DNA, the CDR3 is TGTGCCAGCAGCCAAGACTCTAGCGGGAGGAACGAGCAGTACTTC.

This chain connects TRBV24-1 to TRBJ1-5; perhaps TRBD1 as D (6 bases). This CDR3 comprises 13 residues. Between the trimmed V and J ends, which lost 7 bases and 7 bases, there was a span of 13 bases. CDR1 is KGHDR and CDR2 is SFDVKD in the germline V gene. The CDR3 reads CATRQGEGQPQHF. The DNA for the CDR3 is TGTGCCACCAGACAGGGTGAAGGCCAGCCCCAGCATTTT.

The chain combines TRBV10-2 with TRBJ2-7, with 8 bases matching TRBD1. CDR1 is WSHSY, CDR2 SAAADI, per germline. The V and J ends lost 2 bases and 2 bases, in that order; junction bases with no gene match: 2. This CDR3 is built from 14 residues. The CDR3 DNA reads TGCGCCAGCAGTGAGGCAGGGGGCCCCTACGAGCAGTACTTC. This codes for CASSEAGGPYEQYF.

The chain recombines TRBV29-1 with TRBJ2-3, with a weak D call TRBD2 (5 bases). Germline CDR1 SQVTM, CDR2 ANQGSEA. This CDR3 is 13 amino acids long. Trimming took off 7 bases at V and 0 bases at J, with 11 bases between the two ends. CDR3 sequence: CSDSGISTDTQYF. The CDR3 coding sequence is TGCAGCGATTCGGGGATTAGCACAGATACGCAGTATTTT.

The J gene is TRBJ1-2, the V gene TRBV9; 8 bases are shared with TRBD1. The germline gives CDR1 SGDLS, CDR2 YYNGEE. The CDR3 is 13 residues long. V shed 4 bases and J 10 bases; nucleotides not matched to a gene: 9. CDR3 amino acids: CASSPWDRRFYTF. In DNA, the CDR3 is TGTGCCAGCAGCCCGTGGGACAGGAGGTTCTACACCTTC.

The rearrangement uses TRBV10-3 and TRBJ2-5; possible D gene TRBD2, 6 bases. The CDR3 totals 13 residues. Germline V gene lookup returns CDR1 ENHRY and CDR2 SYGVKD. With 7 bases removed from V and 5 bases from J, the gap between germline ends came to 14 bases. In nucleotides, the CDR3 is TGTGCCATCAATCGAGGAGGGCAGGAGACCCAGTACTTC. Translating it yields CAINRGGQETQYF.

The rearrangement uses TRBV5-1 and TRBJ2-7, with a possible D match to TRBD2 (6 bases). With 2 bases removed from V and 1 base from J, the gap between germline ends came to 25 bases. This CDR3 is 19 amino acids long. The germline CDR1 and CDR2 sequences are SGHRS and YFSETQ. CDR3 protein: CASSLRDSQLPGRSYEQYF. CDR3 sequence (DNA): TGCGCCAGCAGCTTAAGGGACTCACAGTTACCCGGACGATCCTACGAGCAGTACTTC.

The chain recombines TRBV18 with TRBJ2-4; D is unclear. Germline CDR1 is KGHSH and CDR2 is LQKENI. V shed 1 base and J shed 2 bases, with 9 bases lying between them. CDR3 length: 15 residues. The CDR3 sequence: CASSPRQDTKNIQYF. As DNA, the CDR3 is TGTGCCAGCTCACCACGCCAGGATACCAAAAACATTCAGTACTTC.

The J gene is TRBJ2-7, the V gene TRBV3-1 (or the pseudogene TRBV3-2); TRBD1 matches 7 bases. Germline lookup yields CDR1 LGHDT and CDR2 YNNKEL (reference sequence). V lost 2 bases, J lost 4 bases, and 2 bases stayed unmatched. The CDR3 contains 13 residues. CDR3: CASSQPGGYEQYF. The CDR3 coding sequence is TGTGCCAGCAGCCAACCAGGGGGTTACGAGCAGTACTTC.

The V call is TRBV28, the J call TRBJ2-4; 8 bases fit TRBD1. The trim removed 3 bases at V and 0 bases at J, leaving 7 bases unmatched. The germline gives CDR1 MDHEN, CDR2 SYDVKM. CDR3 length: 17 residues. In DNA, the CDR3 is TGTGCCAGCAGTTTCACATGGACAGGGCTAGCCAAAAACATTCAGTACTTC. This translates into CASSFTWTGLAKNIQYF.

The genes are TRBV10-3 and TRBJ2-7; D possibly corresponds to TRBD1 (5 bases). V dropped 3 bases and J dropped 2 bases, with 17 bases sitting between them. This CDR3 is 16 amino acids long. Germline-derived CDR1 and CDR2 are ENHRY and SYGVKD. The CDR3: CAISDLGLWGTYEQYF. The CDR3 DNA reads as TGTGCCATCAGTGACCTAGGGCTCTGGGGCACCTACGAGCAGTACTTC.

The chain couples TRBV18 to TRBJ2-7, with TRBD2 matching 7 bases. V lost 2 bases, J lost 0 bases, and 7 bases stayed unmatched. The V gene's germline CDR1 is KGHSH and CDR2 LQKENI. This CDR3 spans 16 amino acids. The CDR3 here is CASSPTVTGGSYEQYF. The CDR3 bases are TGTGCCAGCTCACCAACGGTGACGGGGGGCTCCTACGAGCAGTACTTC.

This chain joins TRBV14 and TRBJ2-7, with TRBD2 matching 11 bases. Trimming at V came to 1 base and at J to 2 bases, leaving 13 bases not matched to a gene. This CDR3 has 19 amino acids. Germline CDR1 is SGHDN and CDR2 is FVKESK. The CDR3 coding sequence is TGTGCCAGCAGCCAAGCGGGAGGACTAGCGGGTTTCCGACCCTACGAGCAGTACTTC. This sequence encodes CASSQAGGLAGFRPYEQYF.